A selection of T cell receptor beta chains follows, all from one sample in a study of blood T cell repertoires in COVID-19. TCRdb keeps only in-frame clones here, not all; method: immunoSEQ multiplex PCR. The data hold tens of thousands of clones, with 65% to 90% observed a single time. Sequencing was carried out using peripheral blood. These TCRs come from an older man with acute or convalescent COVID-19. Both conserved end residues are part of each CDR3. D genes are given only for firm matches. Clone size is shown for a subset of rows, as once, few, many or a class of expanded clone.

clone size,V gene,J gene,CDR3 length,D gene,CDR3 protein,CDR3 DNA
.,TRBV5-1,TRBJ2-3,17,.,CASSLAYAGHLTDTQYF,TGCGCCAGCAGCTTGGCCTACGCCGGTCATCTCACAGATACGCAGTATTTT
.,TRBV5-1,TRBJ2-5,15,.,CASSSSGTLGETQYF,TGCGCCAGCAGCTCCTCCGGGACACTGGGAGAGACCCAGTACTTC
.,TRBV19,TRBJ2-3,14,.,CASTAGAPTDTQYF,TGTGCCAGTACCGCAGGGGCTCCCACAGATACGCAGTATTTT
few,TRBV5-1,TRBJ2-7,13,TRBD2,CASGLAESYEQYF,TGCGCCAGTGGACTAGCGGAGTCCTACGAGCAGTACTTC
.,TRBV5-1,TRBJ2-2,16,TRBD1,CASSITGGANTGELFF,TGCGCCAGCAGCATTACAGGGGGCGCGAACACCGGGGAGCTGTTTTTT
once,TRBV6-5,TRBJ1-2,12,TRBD1,CASSTTGNGYTF,TGTGCCAGCAGTACGACAGGGAATGGCTACACCTTC
.,TRBV20-1,TRBJ1-1,16,TRBD1,CSASGGQGGTFTEAFF,TGCAGTGCTAGTGGGGGACAGGGGGGAACATTCACTGAAGCTTTCTTT
.,TRBV6-5,TRBJ2-6,13,.,CASQGSGANVLTF,TGTGCCAGCCAGGGCTCTGGGGCCAACGTCCTGACTTTC
.,TRBV2,TRBJ1-1,15,TRBD1,CASSELGQGNTEAFF,TGTGCCAGCAGTGAATTGGGACAGGGGAACACTGAAGCTTTCTTT
.,TRBV6-2/TRBV6-3,TRBJ2-2,17,TRBD2,CASSSGLAGVFGGELFF,TGTGCCAGCAGTTCTGGACTAGCGGGGGTTTTTGGCGGGGAGCTGTTTTTT
once,TRBV21-1,TRBJ1-2,16,.,CASSTATGDFFYGYTF,TGTGCCAGCAGCACGGCCACAGGGGACTTTTTCTATGGCTACACCTTC
few,TRBV7-2,TRBJ1-1,14,.,CASSSGARSTEAFF,TGTGCCAGCAGCTCAGGGGCGCGGAGCACTGAAGCTTTCTTT
.,TRBV27,TRBJ2-5,13,TRBD1,CASSNRGKETQYF,TGTGCCAGCAGTAACAGGGGCAAGGAGACCCAGTACTTC
.,TRBV7-2,TRBJ1-2,15,.,CASSARGSGDYGYTF,TGTGCCAGCAGCGCCCGGGGTTCCGGAGACTATGGCTACACCTTC
.,TRBV11-3,TRBJ1-1,14,TRBD1,CASSLAGGVTEAFF,TGTGCCAGCAGCTTAGCAGGGGGCGTAACTGAAGCTTTCTTT
.,TRBV18,TRBJ1-6,14,TRBD1,CASFAGQQNSPLHF,TGTGCCAGCTTCGCGGGACAGCAAAATTCACCCCTCCACTTT
few,TRBV5-1,TRBJ2-7,15,TRBD2,CASSFYTSGTWEQYF,TGCGCCAGCAGCTTTTATACTAGCGGGACCTGGGAGCAGTACTTC
.,TRBV7-9,TRBJ2-3,14,.,CASSSSGFTDTQYF,TGTGCCAGCAGCTCCTCGGGATTCACAGATACGCAGTATTTT